This T cell receptor (beta chain) stems from a study of T-cell reconstitution after alpha-beta-depleted transplantation in children. Study-level results: About two months after transplant, alpha-beta T cells reportedly came from several hundred expanded graft clones. Fresh T-cell production supplied most of the T-cell counts and diversity seen one year after transplant. At day 60, the high TCRbeta diversity found in some patients originated from recipient T cells and thymic progenitors that had survived.

This clonotype came up a few times. What it binds is unknown. CDR3 size: 15 residues. Germline CDR1 is SEHNR and CDR2 is FQNEAQ (reference sequence). Deletions cut 1 base from V and 2 bases from J, with 8 bases between. Construction of the TCRbeta library involved unique molecular identifiers. TCRdb used MiXCR to reprocess the PCR reads, holding one entry per CDR3 protein. The table shows 110,000 or so distinct CDR3 sequences, with approximately 6% occurring only once. This sample comprised PBMCs, mostly from graft donor cells, obtained 360 days after TCRalphabeta/CD19-depleted stem cell transplant. The origin of this receptor is a male patient between 2 and 10 years old who had a stem cell transplant for acute lymphoblastic leukemia, so the T cells may come from the graft donor. V usage is TRBV7-9 and J usage is TRBJ1-4, with D perhaps matching TRBD1 (6 bases). The CDR3 sequence: CASSLDGGTNEKLFF. For the CDR3, the DNA is TGTGCCAGCAGCTTAGATGGGGGCACTAATGAAAAACTGTTTTTT.